The sequence of this T cell receptor (beta chain) was determined in a study of blood T cell repertoires in COVID-19. Study-level background: Sources were T cells, B-cell-depleted T cells, or PBMCs; the material itself was cDNA or gDNA.

In the source study's methods: The authors estimated nucleated cell counts from reference gene primer amplification. TCRdb's copy holds only in-frame clones and misses some; the assay was immunoSEQ multiplex PCR. From that table come the V and J calls and clone size; the DNA was used to work out D and trimming. The sample records fewer than 250,000 clones, approximately 81% being singletons. The CDR3 spans 11 residues. V gave up 2 bases and J gave up 3 bases, with 4 bases separating them. Germline CDR1 and CDR2: GTSNPN and SVGIG (reference sequence). The V gene is TRBV30, the J gene TRBJ2-5; D gene unclear. The sequence was collected from a man in his forties or fifties with acute or convalescent COVID-19. Sequencing used peripheral blood. The CDR3: CAWSPKETQYF. The CDR3 bases are TGTGCCTGGAGTCCAAAAGAGACCCAGTACTTC.